Described below is a single TCR beta chain sequence and its context. The time point denotes: 2015-2016 season, 7 days after influenza vaccination. Assay: immunoSEQ multiplex PCR; the TCRdb copy retains only in-frame clones and omits some. The sample records around 7,000 clones, roughly 82% being singletons. V was pared by 6 bases and J by 2 bases, with 14 bases between. Germline V CDR1 and CDR2: MNHEY, SMNVEV (reference sequence). The CDR3 spans 14 residues. This entry belongs to a study of follicular helper T cells after annual influenza vaccination. This chain joins TRBV27 and TRBJ2-7, with D tentatively TRBD1 (5 bases). The receptor comes from an adult who received the influenza vaccine. Sequencing used CXCR5- memory CD4+ T cells sorted from blood, obtained 7 days after influenza vaccination. The CDR3 loop reads CASRADNGPYEQYF. In DNA, the CDR3 is TGTGCCAGCAGGGCGGACAACGGGCCCTACGAGCAGTACTTC.